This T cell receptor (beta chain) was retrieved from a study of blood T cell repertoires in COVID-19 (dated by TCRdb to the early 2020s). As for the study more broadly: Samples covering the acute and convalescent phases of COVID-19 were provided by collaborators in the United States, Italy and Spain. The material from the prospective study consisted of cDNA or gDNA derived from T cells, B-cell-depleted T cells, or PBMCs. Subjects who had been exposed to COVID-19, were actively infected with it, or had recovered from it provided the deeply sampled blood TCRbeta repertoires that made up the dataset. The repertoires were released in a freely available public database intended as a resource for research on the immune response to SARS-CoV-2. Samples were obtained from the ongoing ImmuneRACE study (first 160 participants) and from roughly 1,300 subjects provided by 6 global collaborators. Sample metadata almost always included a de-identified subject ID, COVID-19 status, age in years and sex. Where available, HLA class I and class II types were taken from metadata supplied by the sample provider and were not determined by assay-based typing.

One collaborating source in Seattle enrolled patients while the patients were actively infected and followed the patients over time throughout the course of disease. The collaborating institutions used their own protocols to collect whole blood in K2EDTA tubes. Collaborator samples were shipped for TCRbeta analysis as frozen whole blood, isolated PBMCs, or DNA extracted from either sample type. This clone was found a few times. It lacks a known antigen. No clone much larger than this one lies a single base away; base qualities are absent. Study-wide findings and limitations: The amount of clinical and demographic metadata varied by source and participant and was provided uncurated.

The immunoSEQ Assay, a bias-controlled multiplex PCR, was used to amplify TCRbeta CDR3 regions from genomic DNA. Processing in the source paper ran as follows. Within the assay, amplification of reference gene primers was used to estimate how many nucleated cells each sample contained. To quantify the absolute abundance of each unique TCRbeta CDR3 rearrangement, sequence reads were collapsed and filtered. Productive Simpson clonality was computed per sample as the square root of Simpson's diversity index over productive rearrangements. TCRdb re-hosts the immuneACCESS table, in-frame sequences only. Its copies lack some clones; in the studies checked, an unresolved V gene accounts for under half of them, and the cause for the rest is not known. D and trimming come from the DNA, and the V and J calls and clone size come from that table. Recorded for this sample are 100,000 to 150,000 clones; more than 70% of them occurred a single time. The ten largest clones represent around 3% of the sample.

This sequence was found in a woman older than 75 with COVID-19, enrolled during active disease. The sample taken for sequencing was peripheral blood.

The CDR3 region has the sequence CASSSDRPLSGANVLTF. The DNA sequence follows: TGTGCCAGCAGCAGCGACAGGCCCTTATCTGGGGCCAACGTCCTGACTTTC. This chain is built from TRBV7-2 and TRBJ2-6; the D gene is perhaps TRBD1, from 6 matching bases. From the cysteine up to the phenylalanine, the CDR3 has a length of 17 residues. Left in the record is the CDR3 DNA by itself, 51 bases read in frame from the first base. V lost 5 bases and J lost 1 base; the stretch between them is 15 bases long. CDR1 and CDR2, looked up from the germline V gene, are SGHTA and FQGNSA.